The clone carrying this TCR beta chain showed up many times. No antigen is known for it. These data originate in a study of T cell repertoires in cytomegalovirus infection. Study-level background: Evidence of both CMV infection and a matching HLA type came from public TCR beta signatures. Study-level points and caveats: Accumulated public TCR beta family frequency recognized individuals carrying CMV together with the relevant HLA. Clonotypes of TCR beta that were HLA-C-restricted and CMV-specific dominated the ex vivo response.

This CDR3 region has 15 residues. V lost 2 bases to trimming and J lost 0 bases, with 8 bases between them. Germline V gene lookup returns CDR1 LNHDA and CDR2 SQIVND (reference sequence). TCRdb redid the calling of the reads with MiXCR, one entry per CDR3 protein. The table records around 110,000 distinct CDR3 sequences, roughly 9.1% of them present only once. The chain recombines TRBV19 with TRBJ2-1; D unclear. This TCR was sampled from a human donor in good health (CMV status not recorded). Some clones in this sample may be carry-over from other donors' samples. The specimen was PBMCs, sequenced either directly or after in vitro stimulation (not recorded which). CDR3 in amino acids: CASSILPSSYNEQFF. DNA of the CDR3: TGTGCCAGTAGTATATTGCCGAGCTCCTACAATGAGCAGTTCTTC.